Listed here is a single T cell receptor (beta chain). The antigen is not known. The data belong to a study of beta chain features in type 1 diabetes. This CDR3 spans 14 amino acids. From germline, CDR1 is LNHNV and CDR2 YYDKDF (reference sequence). Trimming took off 5 bases at V and 7 bases at J, with 17 bases between the two ends. The whole isolated RNA underwent reverse transcription, so sequencing captured expressed TCRB transcripts. Sequencing used immunoSEQ multiplex PCR; TCRdb keeps in-frame clones, though not all of them. The sample yields some 290,000 clones, 13% to 15% seen once. Broader study findings: In comparison with healthy donors, patients had naive, central memory and Treg TCRB repertoires that appeared more similar. There were fewer insertions and more deletions at the VDJ junctions of type 1 diabetes patients. All four CD4+ subsets from Type 1 diabetes patients carried moderately but significantly shorter TCRB CDR3s. There was no resolution here of whether HLA type influences TCRB rearrangement.

The source is a man under 40 with type 1 diabetes. This sequence joins TRBV15 and TRBJ1-2; tentatively, D is TRBD1 (6 bases). The sequenced sample was naive CD4+ T cells from blood. DNA for the CDR3: TGTGCCACCAGCGGGGGGGGCAGCTCGCGTGGCTACACCTTC. The encoded protein is CATSGGGSSRGYTF.